Sequencing of this T cell receptor beta chain was carried out in a study of blood T cell repertoires in COVID-19. Study-level information: COVID-19 samples from acute and convalescent phases originated in the United States, Italy and Spain.

Generated by immunoSEQ multiplex PCR, the TCRdb table keeps only in-frame clones and is missing some. Among 45,000 to 65,000 clones, around 91% were seen once, and the ten largest hold about 9.1%. The V gene's germline CDR1 is SGHRS and CDR2 YFSETQ. The CDR3 sequence is 13 residues long. Trimming took off 2 bases at V and 8 bases at J, with 13 bases between the two ends. This TCR was sampled from a human donor in a cohort sampled during active COVID-19. The chain recombines TRBV5-1 with TRBJ1-2, with D possibly matching TRBD1 (6 bases). Sequenced sample: peripheral blood. Here the CDR3 reads CASSFNRELGYTF. For the CDR3, the DNA is TGCGCCAGCAGCTTTAACAGGGAACTCGGCTACACCTTC.